Listed below are T cell receptor beta chains from one sample, sequenced in a study of T-cell reconstitution after alpha-beta-depleted transplantation in children. TCRdb recomputed calls from the PCR reads with MiXCR, one row per CDR3 protein. This table has more than 500,000 distinct CDR3 sequences, 9.5% to 12% appearing once. The sequenced sample was PBMCs, mostly from graft donor cells, obtained 180 days after TCRalphabeta/CD19-depleted stem cell transplant. Every receptor here comes from a female patient under 10 years old who had a stem cell transplant for aplastic anemia, so the T cells may come from the graft donor. Each CDR3 is given with its conserved first and last residue. The order of the fields is D gene, V gene, J gene, CDR3 length, clone size, CDR3 protein, CDR3 DNA. The D gene is left open where the match is weak. Only part of the rows carry a size: once, few, many, or a class if the clone is expanded.

D: .; V: TRBV30; J: TRBJ2-1; length: 13; size: few; CDR3: CAWSVADFHEQFF; DNA: TGTGCCTGGAGTGTAGCCGACTTTCATGAGCAGTTCTTC
D: .; V: TRBV3-1; J: TRBJ1-2; length: 12; size: few; CDR3: CASSLLEYGYTF; DNA: TGTGCCAGCAGCCTCCTGGAATATGGCTACACCTTC
D: TRBD1; V: TRBV29-1; J: TRBJ1-2; length: 13; size: many; CDR3: CSVEDHRGYGYTF; DNA: TGCAGCGTTGAAGATCACAGGGGCTATGGCTACACCTTC
D: .; V: TRBV29-1; J: TRBJ2-7; length: 12; size: many; CDR3: CSVWDHPYEQYF; DNA: TGCAGCGTGTGGGACCACCCCTACGAGCAGTACTTC
D: TRBD1; V: TRBV10-3; J: TRBJ2-1; length: 14; size: few; CDR3: CAISERDRVNEQFF; DNA: TGTGCCATCAGTGAGCGAGACAGGGTGAATGAGCAGTTCTTC
D: .; V: TRBV11-2; J: TRBJ2-1; length: 17; size: few; CDR3: CASSLGLRTFTYNEQFF; DNA: TGTGCCAGCAGCTTGGGCCTGAGGACATTCACCTACAATGAGCAGTTCTTC
D: .; V: TRBV4-3; J: TRBJ1-5; length: 14; size: many; CDR3: CASSQDRRNQPQHF; DNA: TGCGCCAGCAGCCAAGATCGGCGCAATCAGCCCCAGCATTTT
D: TRBD1; V: TRBV5-5; J: TRBJ1-6; length: 14; size: few; CDR3: CASNEGQYNSPLHF; DNA: TGTGCCAGCAACGAGGGACAGTACAATTCACCCCTCCACTTT
D: .; V: TRBV28; J: TRBJ2-7; length: 13; size: few; CDR3: CASSQGPRGEQYF; DNA: TGTGCCAGCAGTCAGGGGCCCCGAGGGGAGCAGTACTTC
D: .; V: TRBV27; J: TRBJ1-4; length: 16; size: few; CDR3: CASSLSRGWLSEKLFF; DNA: TGTGCCAGCAGTTTAAGTAGGGGGTGGCTGAGTGAAAAACTGTTTTTT
D: TRBD1; V: TRBV6-5; J: TRBJ2-7; length: 15; size: .; CDR3: CASSYARDRTTEHYF; DNA: TGTGCCAGCAGTTACGCTCGGGACAGGACTACGGAGCACTACTTC
D: TRBD1; V: TRBV28; J: TRBJ2-2; length: 20; size: .; CDR3: CASSLMVGKGGQTGHGELFF; DNA: TGTGCCAGCAGCCTTATGGTCGGTAAAGGGGGCCAGACAGGACACGGGGAGCTGTTTTTT
D: .; V: TRBV11-3; J: TRBJ2-5; length: 16; size: few; CDR3: CASSHQLAGGGETQYF; DNA: TGTGCCAGCAGCCATCAATTGGCAGGGGGAGGAGAGACCCAGTACTTC
D: .; V: TRBV15; J: TRBJ1-4; length: 17; size: few; CDR3: CATSRDPRRASNEKLFF; DNA: TGTGCCACCAGCAGAGATCCACGCAGGGCCTCTAATGAAAAACTGTTTTTT
D: TRBD2; V: TRBV29-1; J: TRBJ2-1; length: 14; size: few; CDR3: CSVPGTRTWYEQFF; DNA: TGCAGCGTTCCCGGGACTAGGACGTGGTATGAGCAGTTCTTC
D: .; V: TRBV7-9; J: TRBJ1-6; length: 14; size: .; CDR3: CASRFGRNNSPLHF; DNA: TGTGCCAGCAGGTTCGGACGGAATAATTCACCCCTCCACTTT
D: TRBD2; V: TRBV7-8; J: TRBJ2-5; length: 16; size: .; CDR3: CASSLDSLAGEETQYF; DNA: TGTGCCAGCAGCTTAGACAGCCTAGCGGGAGAAGAGACCCAGTACTTC
D: .; V: TRBV5-1; J: TRBJ2-2; length: 15; size: few; CDR3: CASSLETVGTGELFF; DNA: TGCGCCAGCAGCTTGGAGACAGTGGGTACCGGGGAGCTGTTTTTT
D: TRBD1; V: TRBV7-3; J: TRBJ2-7; length: 13; size: few; CDR3: CASSLGRGRRQYF; DNA: TGTGCCAGCAGCTTGGGCAGGGGGCGGAGGCAGTACTTC
D: .; V: TRBV7-2; J: TRBJ1-5; length: 17; size: few; CDR3: CASSLVDTLYSNQPQHF; DNA: TGTGCCAGCAGCTTAGTCGATACCCTCTATAGCAATCAGCCCCAGCATTTT
D: .; V: TRBV2; J: TRBJ2-7; length: 14; size: few; CDR3: CASSEFHGVYEQYF; DNA: TGTGCCAGCAGTGAATTTCATGGGGTCTACGAGCAGTACTTC
D: TRBD2; V: TRBV12-3/TRBV12-4; J: TRBJ2-1; length: 16; size: many; CDR3: CASSPRTSGRANEQFF; DNA: TGTGCCAGCAGTCCAAGGACTAGCGGGAGGGCCAATGAGCAGTTCTTC
D: .; V: TRBV12-3/TRBV12-4; J: TRBJ2-1; length: 15; size: many; CDR3: CASRVGGSSYNEQFF; DNA: TGTGCCAGCAGAGTTGGAGGGAGCTCCTACAATGAGCAGTTCTTC
D: .; V: TRBV9; J: TRBJ2-1; length: 16; size: .; CDR3: CASSVGAGEGVNEQFF; DNA: TGTGCCAGCAGCGTAGGCGCGGGAGAGGGGGTCAATGAGCAGTTCTTC
D: TRBD1; V: TRBV7-2; J: TRBJ1-6; length: 16; size: few; CDR3: CASSFRQGSLDSPLHF; DNA: TGTGCCAGCAGTTTTAGACAGGGCAGCTTGGATTCACCCCTCCACTTT
D: TRBD2; V: TRBV28; J: TRBJ2-5; length: 15; size: few; CDR3: CASSLASGMKETQYF; DNA: TGTGCCAGCAGTTTGGCTAGCGGGATGAAAGAGACCCAGTACTTC
D: .; V: TRBV4-3; J: TRBJ1-6; length: 17; size: .; CDR3: CASSQDIRGGYNSPLHF; DNA: TGCGCCAGCAGCCAAGATATCCGAGGGGGCTATAATTCACCCCTCCACTTT
D: .; V: TRBV11-2; J: TRBJ2-7; length: 14; size: .; CDR3: CASSVLGLVYEQYF; DNA: TGTGCCAGCAGCGTCCTAGGGCTAGTCTACGAGCAGTACTTC
D: TRBD2; V: TRBV18; J: TRBJ2-1; length: 15; size: .; CDR3: CASSPQAGGLGEQFF; DNA: TGTGCCAGCTCACCCCAAGCGGGAGGCCTGGGTGAGCAGTTCTTC
D: TRBD1; V: TRBV15; J: TRBJ1-2; length: 15; size: .; CDR3: CATSRVDRDFGGYTF; DNA: TGTGCCACCAGCAGAGTAGACAGGGATTTTGGAGGCTACACCTTC
D: TRBD2; V: TRBV5-1; J: TRBJ2-2; length: 15; size: many; CDR3: CASSQPREGIRELFF; DNA: TGCGCCAGCAGCCAACCCCGGGAGGGCATCCGGGAGCTGTTTTTT
D: TRBD1; V: TRBV29-1; J: TRBJ1-1; length: 12; size: .; CDR3: CSFMTGRTEAFF; DNA: TGCAGCTTCATGACAGGGAGGACTGAAGCTTTCTTT
D: TRBD1; V: TRBV5-1; J: TRBJ1-1; length: 14; size: many; CDR3: CASSPGTGGTEAFF; DNA: TGCGCCAGCAGCCCCGGGACAGGGGGCACTGAAGCTTTCTTT